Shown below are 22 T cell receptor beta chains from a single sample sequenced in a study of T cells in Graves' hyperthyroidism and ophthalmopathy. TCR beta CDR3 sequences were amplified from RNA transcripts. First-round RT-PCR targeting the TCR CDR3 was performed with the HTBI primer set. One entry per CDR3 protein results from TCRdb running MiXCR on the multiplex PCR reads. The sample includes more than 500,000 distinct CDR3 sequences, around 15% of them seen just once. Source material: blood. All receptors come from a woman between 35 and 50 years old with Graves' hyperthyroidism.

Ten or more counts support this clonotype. DNA of the CDR3: TGTGCCAGCAGTTTATCGATTGGACAGGGGTCCTATGGCTACACCTTC. Translation: CASSLSIGQGSYGYTF. The genes are TRBV27 and TRBJ1-2; 9 bases agree with TRBD1. The germline V gene encodes CDR1 MNHEY and CDR2 SMNVEV (reference sequence). The CDR3 is made up of 16 amino acids. V was pared by 0 bases and J by 4 bases, with 6 bases of the junction left unmatched.

CDR3 residues: CSATLAGGTTDTQYF. CDR3 nucleotides: TGCAGTGCTACTCTAGCGGGAGGGACCACAGATACGCAGTATTTT. V gene TRBV20-1 combines with J gene TRBJ2-3, with 12 bases that match TRBD2. The V gene's germline CDR1 is DFQATT and CDR2 SNEGSKA (reference sequence). This CDR3 is built from 15 residues. V shed 4 bases and J 2 bases; nucleotides not matched to a gene: 4.

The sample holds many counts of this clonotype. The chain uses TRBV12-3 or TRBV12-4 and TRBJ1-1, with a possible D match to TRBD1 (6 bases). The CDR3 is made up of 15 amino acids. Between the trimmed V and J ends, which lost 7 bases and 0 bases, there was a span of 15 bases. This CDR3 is CASTSGQYMNTEAFF. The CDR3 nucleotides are TGTGCCAGCACCTCAGGACAGTACATGAACACTGAAGCTTTCTTT.

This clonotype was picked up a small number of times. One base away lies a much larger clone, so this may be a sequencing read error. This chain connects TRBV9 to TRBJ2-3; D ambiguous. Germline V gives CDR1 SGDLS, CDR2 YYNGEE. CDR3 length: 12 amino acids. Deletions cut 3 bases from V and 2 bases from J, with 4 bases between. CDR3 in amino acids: CASSALTDTQYF. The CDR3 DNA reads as TGTGCCAGCAGCGCCCTCACAGATACGCAGTATTTT.

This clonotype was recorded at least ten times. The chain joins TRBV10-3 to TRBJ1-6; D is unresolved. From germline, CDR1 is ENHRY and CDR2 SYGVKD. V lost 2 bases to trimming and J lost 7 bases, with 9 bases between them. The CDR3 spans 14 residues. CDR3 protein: CAISEEQINSPLHF. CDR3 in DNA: TGTGCCATCAGTGAGGAACAGATCAATTCACCCCTCCACTTT.

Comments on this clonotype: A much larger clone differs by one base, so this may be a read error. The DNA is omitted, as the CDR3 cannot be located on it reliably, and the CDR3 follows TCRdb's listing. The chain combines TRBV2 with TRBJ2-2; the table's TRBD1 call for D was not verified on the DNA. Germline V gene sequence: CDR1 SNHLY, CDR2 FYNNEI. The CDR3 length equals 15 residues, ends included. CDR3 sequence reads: CASSVGQGNTGEPFF.

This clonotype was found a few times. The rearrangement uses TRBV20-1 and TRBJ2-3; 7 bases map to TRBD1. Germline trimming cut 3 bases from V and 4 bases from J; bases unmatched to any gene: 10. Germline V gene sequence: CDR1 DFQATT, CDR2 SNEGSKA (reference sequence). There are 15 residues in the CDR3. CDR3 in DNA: TGCAGTGCTAGCGGTGGGACAGCGTGGGCAGATACGCAGTATTTT. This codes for CSASGGTAWADTQYF.

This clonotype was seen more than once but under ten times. CDR3 loop: CASSPSDGTVEQYF. The CDR3 DNA is TGTGCCAGCAGTCCCTCGGACGGGACAGTAGAGCAGTACTTC. This chain uses TRBV6-1 with TRBJ2-7; 7 nucleotides match TRBD1. Looked up from germline, CDR1 is MNHNS and CDR2 is SASEGT. The CDR3 length is 14 residues. Unmatched junction bases numbered 11, after V lost 5 bases and J lost 7 bases.

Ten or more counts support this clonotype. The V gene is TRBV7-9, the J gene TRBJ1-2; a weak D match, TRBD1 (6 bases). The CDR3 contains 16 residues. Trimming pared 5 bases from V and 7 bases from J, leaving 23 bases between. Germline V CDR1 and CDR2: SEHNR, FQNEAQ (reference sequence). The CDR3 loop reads CASSRDSSDRGGGYTF. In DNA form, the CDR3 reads TGTGCCAGCAGCCGTGACTCCTCGGACAGAGGCGGTGGCTACACCTTC.

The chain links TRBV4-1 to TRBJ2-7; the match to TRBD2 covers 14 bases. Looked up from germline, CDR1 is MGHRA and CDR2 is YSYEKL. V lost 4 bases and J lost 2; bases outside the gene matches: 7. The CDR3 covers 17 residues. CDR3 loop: CASSLGGTSGGTYEQYF. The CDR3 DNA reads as TGCGCCAGCAGCCTGGGAGGGACTAGCGGGGGTACCTACGAGCAGTACTTC.

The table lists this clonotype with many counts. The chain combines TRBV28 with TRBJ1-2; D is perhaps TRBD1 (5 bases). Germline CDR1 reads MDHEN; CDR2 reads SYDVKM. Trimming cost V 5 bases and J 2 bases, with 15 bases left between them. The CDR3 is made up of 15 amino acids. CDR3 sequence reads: CASSVGDAVNYGYTF. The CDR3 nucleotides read TGTGCCAGCAGTGTTGGGGACGCGGTAAACTATGGCTACACCTTC.

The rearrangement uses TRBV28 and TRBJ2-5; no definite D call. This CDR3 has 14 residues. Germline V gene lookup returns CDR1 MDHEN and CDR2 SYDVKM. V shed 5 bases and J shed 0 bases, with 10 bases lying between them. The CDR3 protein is CASSLVWNQETQYF. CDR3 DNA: TGTGCCAGCAGTCTCGTTTGGAACCAAGAGACCCAGTACTTC.

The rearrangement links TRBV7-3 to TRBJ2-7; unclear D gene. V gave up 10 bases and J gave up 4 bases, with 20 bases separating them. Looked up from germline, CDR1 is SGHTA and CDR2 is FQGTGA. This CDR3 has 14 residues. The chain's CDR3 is CATAPLVRNYEQYF. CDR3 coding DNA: TGTGCCACCGCCCCCCTCGTTCGGAATTACGAGCAGTACTTC.

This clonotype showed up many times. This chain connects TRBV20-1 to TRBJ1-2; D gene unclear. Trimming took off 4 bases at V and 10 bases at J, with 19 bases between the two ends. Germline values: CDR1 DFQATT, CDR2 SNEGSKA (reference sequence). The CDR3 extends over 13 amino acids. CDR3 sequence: CSAKETALFVYTF. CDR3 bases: TGCAGTGCTAAAGAGACCGCTCTATTTGTCTACACCTTC.

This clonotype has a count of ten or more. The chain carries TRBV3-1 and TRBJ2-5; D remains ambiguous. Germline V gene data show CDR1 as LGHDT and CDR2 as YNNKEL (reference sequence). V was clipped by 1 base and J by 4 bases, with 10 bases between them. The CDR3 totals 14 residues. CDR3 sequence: CASSQGARGETQYF. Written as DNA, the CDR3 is TGTGCCAGCAGCCAAGGGGCGCGTGGAGAGACCCAGTACTTC.

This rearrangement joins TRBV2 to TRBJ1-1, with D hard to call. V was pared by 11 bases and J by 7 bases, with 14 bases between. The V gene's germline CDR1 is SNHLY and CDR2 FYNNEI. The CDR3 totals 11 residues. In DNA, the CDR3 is TGTGCCTACCCCCTTCCCGATGAAGCTTTCTTT. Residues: CAYPLPDEAFF.

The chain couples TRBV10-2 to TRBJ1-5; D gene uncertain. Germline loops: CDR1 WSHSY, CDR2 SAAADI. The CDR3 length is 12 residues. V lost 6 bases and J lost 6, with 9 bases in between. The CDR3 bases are TGCGCCAGCAGAGAATTCGGTCAGCCCCAGCATTTT. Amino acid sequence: CASREFGQPQHF.

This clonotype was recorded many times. The CDR3, as DNA: TGTGCCAGCAGGGGAGCGGGAGGAGCAGATACGCAGTATTTT. It yields the protein CASRGAGGADTQYF. The chain carries TRBV28 and TRBJ2-3; 9 nucleotides match TRBD2. The CDR3 has 14 residues. Germline-derived CDR1 and CDR2 are MDHEN and SYDVKM. Trimming took 6 bases from V and 4 from J; bases not matched to a gene: 5.

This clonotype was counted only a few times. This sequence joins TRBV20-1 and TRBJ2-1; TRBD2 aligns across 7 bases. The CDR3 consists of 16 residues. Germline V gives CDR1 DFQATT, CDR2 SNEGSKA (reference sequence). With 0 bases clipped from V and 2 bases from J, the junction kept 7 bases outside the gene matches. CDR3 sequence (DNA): TGCAGTGCTAGAGATCACGGGAGGCCCCCCTACAATGAGCAGTTCTTC. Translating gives CSARDHGRPPYNEQFF.

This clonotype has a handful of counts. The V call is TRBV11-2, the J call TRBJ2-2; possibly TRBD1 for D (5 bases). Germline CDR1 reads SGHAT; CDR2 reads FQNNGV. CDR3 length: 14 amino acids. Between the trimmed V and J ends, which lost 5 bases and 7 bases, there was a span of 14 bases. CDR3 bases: TGTGCCAGCAGCACACAAAGGGGTCACGGGGAGCTGTTTTTT. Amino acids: CASSTQRGHGELFF. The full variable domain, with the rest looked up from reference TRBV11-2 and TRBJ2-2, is EAGVAQSPRYKIIEKRQSVAFWCNPISGHATLYWYQQILGQGPKLLIQFQNNGVVDDSQLPKDRFSAERLKGVDSTLKIQPAKLEDSAVYLCASSTQRGHGELFFGEGSRLTVL.

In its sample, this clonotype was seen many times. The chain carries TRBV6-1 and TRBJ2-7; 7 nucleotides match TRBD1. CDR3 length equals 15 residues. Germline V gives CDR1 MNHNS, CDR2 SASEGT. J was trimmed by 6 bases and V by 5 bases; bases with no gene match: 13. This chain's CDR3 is CASSRSEGASSEQYF. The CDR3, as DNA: TGTGCCAGCAGTCGCAGTGAGGGGGCCTCCAGCGAGCAGTACTTC.

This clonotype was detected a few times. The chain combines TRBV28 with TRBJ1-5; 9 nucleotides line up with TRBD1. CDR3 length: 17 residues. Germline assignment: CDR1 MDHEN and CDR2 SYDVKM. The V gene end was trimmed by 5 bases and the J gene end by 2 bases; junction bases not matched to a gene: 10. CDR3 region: CASSPGQGGWGNQPQHF. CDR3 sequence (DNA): TGTGCCAGCAGTCCGGGACAGGGAGGATGGGGCAATCAGCCCCAGCATTTT.